One sample yielded the 29 T cell receptor beta chains listed below, sequenced in a study of Graves' ophthalmopathy and Graves' hyperthyroidism. TCR beta CDR3 regions were amplified from RNA transcripts. After a first-round RT-PCR with HTBI primers, a second-round multiplex PCR was run. TCRdb processed the multiplex PCR reads anew with MiXCR; each CDR3 protein has one entry. This sample yields hundreds of thousands of distinct CDR3 sequences, of which 22% are seen a single time; roughly 7.4% belongs to the top ten. The sequencing input was peripheral blood. These receptors all come from a woman between 18 and 30 years old with stable Graves' hyperthyroidism. Some clones in this sample may be carry-over from other donors' samples.

J is TRBJ2-3 and V is TRBV30; TRBD2 aligns across 8 bases. The CDR3 has 16 residues. J lost 0 bases, V lost 0 bases, and 5 bases had no gene match. Germline CDR1 is GTSNPN and CDR2 is SVGIG (reference sequence). This CDR3 is CAWSVGAGGSTDTQYF. DNA of the CDR3: TGTGCCTGGAGTGTTGGGGCGGGGGGCAGCACAGATACGCAGTATTTT.

This clonotype has at least ten counts. The rearrangement joins TRBV13 to TRBJ1-1; D ambiguous. This CDR3 has 14 residues. The germline V and J ends were trimmed by 5 bases and 4 bases, with 14 bases remaining between them. Per germline, CDR1 PRHDT and CDR2 FYEKMQ (reference sequence). CDR3 DNA: TGTGCCAGCAGCGCGACAAGAGGAGGCACTGAAGCTTTCTTT. It specifies CASSATRGGTEAFF. The full variable domain, completed using reference TRBV13 and TRBJ1-1, is AAGVIQSPRHLIKEKRETATLKCYPIPRHDTVYWYQQGPGQDPQFLISFYEKMQSDKGSIPDRFSAQQFSDYHSELNMSSLELGDSALYFCASSATRGGTEAFFGQGTRLTVV.

The sample holds many counts of this clonotype. V gene TRBV29-1 combines with J gene TRBJ2-5, with no clear D. V gave up 6 bases and J gave up 5 bases, with 16 bases separating them. The CDR3 loop spans 13 amino acids. Germline V gene data show CDR1 as SQVTM and CDR2 as ANQGSEA. In DNA, the CDR3 is TGCAGCGTGGCCGATCTTCTCGGTGAGACCCAGTACTTC. The encoded protein is CSVADLLGETQYF.

As DNA, the CDR3 is TGTGCCAGCAGCTTAGAAGGAGGACGGCAAGAGACCCAGTACTTC. The encoded protein is CASSLEGGRQETQYF. The chain recombines TRBV7-9 with TRBJ2-5; TRBD2 is a possible D gene (5 bases). The CDR3 has 15 residues. Germline CDR1 SEHNR, CDR2 FQNEAQ (reference sequence). Trimming took off 1 base at V and 2 bases at J, with 11 bases between the two ends.

This clonotype was recorded many times. The chain recombines TRBV19 with TRBJ1-1; D unclear. The CDR3 sequence is 14 residues long. The germline V gene encodes CDR1 LNHDA and CDR2 SQIVND (reference sequence). V lost 4 bases to trimming and J lost 4 bases, with 13 bases between them. The chain's CDR3 is CASSRRGHSTEAFF. The CDR3 coding sequence is TGTGCCAGTAGTAGAAGAGGGCACAGCACTGAAGCTTTCTTT.

This clonotype was counted ten times or more. The gene calls are TRBV7-3 and TRBJ2-5; D unresolved. Per germline, CDR1 SGHTA and CDR2 FQGTGA. V was clipped by 3 bases and J by 0 bases, with 8 bases between them. The CDR3 has 14 residues. The CDR3 sequence: CASSLNGYQETQYF. Here the CDR3 DNA reads TGTGCCAGCAGCTTGAATGGGTACCAAGAGACCCAGTACTTC.

This clonotype was found many times. The chain couples TRBV6-5 to TRBJ1-1; D is undetermined. The CDR3 contains 15 residues. Trimming pared 2 bases from V and 5 bases from J, leaving 15 bases between. CDR1 and CDR2 from the germline V gene are MNHEY and SVGAGI. The CDR3 protein is CASSYTSGRGTEAFF. As DNA, the CDR3 is TGTGCCAGCAGTTACACGTCCGGGAGAGGGACTGAAGCTTTCTTT.

The chain is built from TRBV20-1 and TRBJ2-7, with 7 bases lining up with TRBD1. V dropped 6 bases and J dropped 1; count of bases not matched to a gene: 6. Per germline, CDR1 DFQATT and CDR2 SNEGSKA (reference sequence). This CDR3 has 13 residues. The CDR3 nucleotides are TGCAGTGCCTACAGGGGTTCTTCCTACGAGCAGTACTTC. Its protein product is CSAYRGSSYEQYF.

Many counts were recorded for this clonotype. V and J are TRBV12-3 or TRBV12-4 and TRBJ1-1, with D unresolved. CDR3 size: 13 residues. V lost 3 bases to trimming and J lost 0 bases, with 5 bases between them. CDR3 sequence: CASSLLMNTEAFF. In DNA form, the CDR3 reads TGTGCCAGCAGTTTGTTGATGAACACTGAAGCTTTCTTT.

This sequence joins TRBV7-9 and TRBJ1-4; D remains ambiguous. Germline assignment: CDR1 SEHNR and CDR2 FQNEAQ (reference sequence). V dropped 5 bases and J dropped 8 bases, with 15 bases sitting between them. The CDR3 spans 14 residues. The DNA for the CDR3 is TGTGCCAGCAGCATCGGCGGAGCGGACGAAAAACTGTTTTTT. This sequence encodes CASSIGGADEKLFF.

The chain has TRBV12-5 and TRBJ2-5, with D hard to call. The ends were cut back, 5 bases at V and 3 bases at J, with 10 bases in the middle. CDR3 size: 13 residues. From germline, CDR1 is LGHNT and CDR2 FRNRAP. CDR3 amino acids: CASGPYEEETQYF. In DNA form, the CDR3 reads TGTGCTAGTGGTCCCTACGAGGAAGAGACCCAGTACTTC.

This clonotype appeared many times. The CDR3 reads CASRSGGNGNTGELFF. In nucleotides, the CDR3 is TGTGCCAGCAGGAGCGGAGGGAACGGGAACACCGGGGAGCTGTTTTTT. The rearrangement joins TRBV9 to TRBJ2-2; possibly TRBD2 for D (6 bases). The CDR3 totals 16 residues. Looked up from germline, CDR1 is SGDLS and CDR2 is YYNGEE. Trimming took 5 bases from V and 1 from J, leaving 15 bases between them.

In its sample, this clonotype was seen a few times. The chain employs TRBV15 and TRBJ1-2; D is uncertain. This CDR3 comprises 15 residues. The germline V gene encodes CDR1 LNHNV and CDR2 YYDKDF (reference sequence). The V end was cut by 0 bases, the J end by 2 bases, with 10 bases between. The CDR3 bases are TGTGCCACCAGCAGAGAGACTTCAGGAAACTATGGCTACACCTTC. Residues: CATSRETSGNYGYTF.

This clonotype was recorded many times. The rearrangement uses TRBV24-1 and TRBJ2-5; 7 bases match TRBD1. Germline V gene lookup returns CDR1 KGHDR and CDR2 SFDVKD. With V trimmed by 9 bases and J by 5 bases, 11 bases remained unmatched. This CDR3 contains 14 residues. CDR3 in amino acids: CATATDRLGETQYF. In nucleotides, the CDR3 is TGTGCCACCGCCACGGACAGGTTAGGGGAGACCCAGTACTTC.

The chain is built from TRBV6-1 and TRBJ2-7, with TRBD2 identical over 7 bases. The J segment lost 0 bases and the V segment lost 5 bases, leaving 4 bases of the junction unmatched. The CDR3 covers 14 residues. The germline V gene encodes CDR1 MNHNS and CDR2 SASEGT. The CDR3 loop is CASSKGLFSYEQYF. The CDR3 DNA is TGTGCCAGCAGTAAGGGACTATTCTCCTACGAGCAGTACTTC.

This clonotype occurred many times. The chain combines TRBV20-1 with TRBJ1-1, with 7 bases fitting TRBD1. Trimming cost V 6 bases and J 6 bases; bases outside gene matches: 13. CDR1 is DFQATT, CDR2 SNEGSKA, per germline (reference sequence). This CDR3 region has 14 residues. The CDR3 reads CSASLTGSPAEAFF. CDR3 nucleotides: TGCAGTGCATCTCTGACAGGGAGTCCTGCTGAAGCTTTCTTT.

This clonotype has a count of ten or more. This chain uses TRBV18 with TRBJ1-2, with 7 nucleotides matching TRBD1. CDR1 KGHSH and CDR2 LQKENI come from the germline V gene. CDR3 length equals 13 residues. V was clipped by 8 bases and J by 8 bases; unmatched bases: 11. The DNA for the CDR3 is TGTGCCAGCACCGGACAGGCATCGATGGGCTACACCTTC. Amino acid sequence: CASTGQASMGYTF.

This clonotype has only a few counts. J is TRBJ2-1 and V is TRBV15; TRBD2 matches at 9 bases. This CDR3 has 16 residues. V shed 0 bases, J shed 9 bases, and the junction held 9 bases outside the gene matches. Looked up from germline, CDR1 is LNHNV and CDR2 is YYDKDF (reference sequence). CDR3 loop: CATSRDLVAGASEQFF. DNA for the CDR3: TGTGCCACCAGCAGAGATCTGGTAGCGGGAGCGAGTGAGCAGTTCTTC.

This clonotype has only a few counts. This chain uses TRBV11-2 with TRBJ2-2; possibly TRBD1 for D (6 bases). V gave up 4 bases and J gave up 1 base, with 19 bases separating them. Germline V gene data show CDR1 as SGHAT and CDR2 as FQNNGV. The CDR3 spans 18 residues. CDR3 bases: TGTGCCAGCAGCTATAATCCGGCCTGGACAGAGAACACCGGGGAGCTGTTTTTT. It encodes CASSYNPAWTENTGELFF.

CDR3 nucleotide sequence: TGTGCCATCAGCCGCGGGAGGGGATCCTACGAGCAGTACTTC. This sequence encodes CAISRGRGSYEQYF. The chain is built from TRBV12-3 or TRBV12-4 and TRBJ2-7, with TRBD2 identical over 9 bases. The junction had 8 bases not matched to a gene; V was cut back by 10 bases and J by 1 base. CDR3 length: 14 residues.

This clonotype was seen at least ten times. The chain has TRBV30 and TRBJ1-2; 9 nucleotides align to TRBD1. Per germline, CDR1 GTSNPN and CDR2 SVGIG (reference sequence). Losses at the gene ends were 4 bases for V and 4 bases for J; bases not matched to a gene: 4. The CDR3 loop spans 13 amino acids. The CDR3 DNA sequence: TGTGCCTGGATTCCGGGACAGGGCTATGGCTACACCTTC. This sequence encodes CAWIPGQGYGYTF.

This clonotype was observed a handful of times. At one end, the junction sequence differs from germline, possibly due to a read error. This chain joins TRBV4-2 and TRBJ2-4, with D unclear. The CDR3 runs to 14 residues. Germline-derived CDR1 and CDR2 are LGHNA and YNFKEQ. CDR3: CASSQVGELGIKYF. The CDR3 bases are TGTGCCAGCAGCCAAGTCGGCGAATTGGGCATTAAGTACTTC.

This clonotype was observed many times. The gene calls are TRBV2 and TRBJ1-2; D unclear. The germline gives CDR1 SNHLY, CDR2 FYNNEI. Trimming took off 2 bases at V and 6 bases at J, with 13 bases between the two ends. CDR3 length equals 14 residues. The CDR3 here is CASSELERLDGYTF. CDR3 sequence (DNA): TGTGCCAGCAGTGAATTGGAGCGGCTTGATGGCTACACCTTC.

The gene calls are TRBV20-1 and TRBJ2-5; 10 bases agree with TRBD2. Germline assignment: CDR1 DFQATT and CDR2 SNEGSKA (reference sequence). CDR3 size: 16 residues. The junction had 8 bases not matched to a gene; V was cut back by 4 bases and J by 0 bases. CDR3 DNA sequence: TGCAGTGCTAAGAGTGAAACTAGCGGGAACCAAGAGACCCAGTACTTC. Translation: CSAKSETSGNQETQYF.

At least ten counts were recorded for this clonotype. The chain recombines TRBV20-1 with TRBJ2-4; tentatively, D is TRBD1 (6 bases). CDR1 DFQATT and CDR2 SNEGSKA come from the germline V gene (reference sequence). The CDR3 spans 17 residues. Trimming cost V 2 bases and J 1 base, with 18 bases left between them. The CDR3 here is CSARHEQGTEAKNIQYF. CDR3 coding DNA: TGCAGTGCTAGACACGAACAGGGAACCGAGGCCAAAAACATTCAGTACTTC.

This clonotype occurred many times. CDR3 DNA sequence: TGCGCCAGCAGCTTGGGACAGGTGGGAACCCTGAACACTGAAGCTTTCTTT. Translated: CASSLGQVGTLNTEAFF. The chain joins TRBV5-1 to TRBJ1-1, with D tentatively TRBD1 (6 bases). The CDR3 is 17 residues long. CDR1 and CDR2 from the germline V gene are SGHRS and YFSETQ. Trimming took 0 bases from V and 0 from J, leaving 15 bases between them.

Many counts were recorded for this clonotype. V is TRBV6-1 and J is TRBJ1-5; the D gene is possibly TRBD1 (5 bases). V lost 7 bases, J lost 3 bases, and 16 bases lay in between. CDR1 and CDR2 (germline): MNHNS, SASEGT. CDR3 length: 15 residues. The CDR3 DNA reads TGTGCCAGCACAACGGCAGGGAGGGTCAATCAGCCCCAGCATTTT. Translating gives CASTTAGRVNQPQHF.

In its sample, this clonotype was seen a few times. The CDR3 loop is CASALFTTYKETQYF. As DNA, the CDR3 is TGTGCCAGCGCACTCTTCACCACTTACAAAGAGACCCAGTACTTC. The V call is TRBV7-9, the J call TRBJ2-5, with D unresolved. V shed 8 bases and J shed 3 bases, with 19 bases lying between them. This CDR3 has 15 residues. Germline V CDR1 and CDR2: SEHNR, FQNEAQ (reference sequence).

This clonotype was observed at least ten times. This chain joins TRBV7-2 and TRBJ2-5; TRBD1 matches 10 bases. Germline assignment: CDR1 SGHTA and CDR2 FQGNSA. The ends lost 5 bases at V and 7 bases at J; junction bases unmatched: 10. The CDR3 sequence is 15 residues long. This CDR3 reads CASSPTPGQGGTQYF. In DNA, the CDR3 is TGTGCCAGCAGCCCGACTCCCGGACAGGGGGGGACCCAGTACTTC. The full variable domain, in which reference TRBV7-2 and TRBJ2-5 provide the parts outside the CDR3, is GAGVSQSPSNKVTEKGKDVELRCDPISGHTALYWYRQSLGQGLEFLIYFQGNSAPDKSGLPSDRFSAERTGGSVSTLTIQRTQQEDSAVYLCASSPTPGQGGTQYFGPGTRLLVL.